Below, 28 T cell receptor beta chains from the same sample are listed, as sequenced in a study of T cell repertoires in cytomegalovirus infection. Their antigens remain unidentified. TCRdb re-derived calls from the reads in MiXCR, one entry per CDR3 protein. The sample carries a few hundred thousand distinct CDR3 sequences, about 39% recorded once. Sequenced here: cultured PBMCs, sampled from culture after CMV antigen stimulation. The source is a human donor in good health (CMV status not recorded). Some clones in this sample may be carry-over from other donors' samples.

The CDR3 is CASSNLSDEQYF. As DNA, the CDR3 is TGTGCCAGCAGCAATTTGTCAGACGAGCAGTACTTC. This chain joins TRBV12-3 or TRBV12-4 and TRBJ2-7; D unresolved. The CDR3 sequence is 12 residues long. V lost 6 bases and J lost 5, with 11 bases in between.

This clonotype was observed a handful of times. The CDR3 sequence is CASSLPGLNNEQFF. CDR3 nucleotides: TGTGCCAGCAGCTTACCGGGACTCAACAATGAGCAGTTCTTC. This rearrangement joins TRBV7-6 to TRBJ2-1; weak D call: TRBD2 (6 bases). CDR3 length: 14 amino acids. Per germline, CDR1 SGHVS and CDR2 FNYEAQ. The germline V and J ends were trimmed by 2 bases and 5 bases, with 10 bases remaining between them.

CDR3 coding DNA: TGTGCCAGCCTATTTCCCGGGACCTACACCGGGGAGCTGTTTTTT. It translates to CASLFPGTYTGELFF. This chain joins TRBV6-2 or TRBV6-3 and TRBJ2-2; D possibly uses TRBD1 or TRBD2 (5 bases each). V lost 8 bases and J lost 3, with 16 bases in between. The CDR3 covers 15 residues. Germline lookup yields CDR1 MNHEY and CDR2 SVGEGT.

The V call is TRBV9, the J call TRBJ2-3, with D possibly matching TRBD1 (5 bases). Looked up from germline, CDR1 is SGDLS and CDR2 is YYNGEE. The V end was cut by 2 bases, the J end by 4 bases, with 8 bases between. This CDR3 is built from 13 residues. The CDR3 nucleotides are TGTGCCAGCAGCGTGGGGCTGGCAGATACGCAGTATTTT. Its protein product is CASSVGLADTQYF.

This clonotype has only a few counts. Written as DNA, the CDR3 is TGTGCCAGCAGCTCGTCCGGGCCCAACCGCCTTCCTACGACAGATACGCAGTATTTT. It codes for CASSSSGPNRLPTTDTQYF. The chain is built from TRBV11-2 and TRBJ2-3; D unclear. Germline V gives CDR1 SGHAT, CDR2 FQNNGV. This CDR3 region has 19 residues. With 4 bases removed from V and 3 bases from J, the gap between germline ends came to 26 bases.

CDR3 residues: CASGWPGSDTQYF. The CDR3 nucleotides are TGTGCTAGTGGTTGGCCGGGATCAGATACGCAGTATTTT. The chain has TRBV12-5 and TRBJ2-3, with a possible D match to TRBD2 (5 bases). Germline CDR1 LGHNT, CDR2 FRNRAP. The CDR3 length is 13 residues. The germline V and J ends were trimmed by 4 bases and 4 bases, with 9 bases remaining between them.

This chain connects TRBV12-3 or TRBV12-4 to TRBJ2-5; D not certain. The ends were cut back, 6 bases at V and 4 bases at J, with 9 bases in the middle. The CDR3 contains 12 residues. CDR3: CASSYRRETQYF. The CDR3 nucleotides read TGTGCCAGCAGCTATAGAAGAGAGACCCAGTACTTC.

The chain employs TRBV7-2 and TRBJ2-5; 9 bases map to TRBD2. This CDR3 has 15 amino acids. CDR1 is SGHTA, CDR2 FQGNSA, per germline. V was clipped by 5 bases and J by 5 bases; unmatched bases: 9. The CDR3 DNA reads TGTGCCAGCAGCCGACGGGCGGGGGGGGGGGAGACCCAGTACTTC. Translated, it gives CASSRRAGGGETQYF.

The V gene is TRBV7-9, the J gene TRBJ1-2; D is uncertain. The germline gives CDR1 SEHNR, CDR2 FQNEAQ (reference sequence). Deletions cut 5 bases from V and 6 bases from J, with 13 bases between. There are 13 residues in the CDR3. CDR3 amino acids: CASSASLGDGYTF. CDR3 in DNA: TGTGCCAGCAGCGCGAGCTTAGGAGATGGCTACACCTTC.

This clonotype was seen more than once but under ten times. The CDR3, as DNA: TGTGCCAGCAGCTTAGACCTGAGCCGCCGGCGTAGCTCCTACGAGCAGTACTTC. Translated, it gives CASSLDLSRRRSSYEQYF. The chain uses TRBV7-2 and TRBJ2-7; D remains unclear. Trimming took 1 base from V and 0 from J, leaving 19 bases between them. Germline V gene lookup returns CDR1 SGHTA and CDR2 FQGNSA. The CDR3 runs to 18 residues.

This clonotype came up a few times. The chain employs TRBV7-2 and TRBJ1-1; unclear D gene. This CDR3 comprises 13 residues. Germline loops: CDR1 SGHTA, CDR2 FQGNSA. The germline V and J ends were trimmed by 10 bases and 4 bases, with 16 bases remaining between them. The CDR3 is CAKMDGLSTEAFF. The CDR3 region has the DNA TGTGCCAAAATGGACGGCCTTAGCACTGAAGCTTTCTTT.

The V gene is TRBV12-3 or TRBV12-4, the J gene TRBJ1-2, with a possible D match to TRBD1 (5 bases). The CDR3 has 12 amino acids. Trimming cost V 4 bases and J 8 bases, with 11 bases left between them. Written as DNA, the CDR3 is TGTGCCAGCAGTTGGGCAGGGTCCGGCTACACCTTC. Translating it yields CASSWAGSGYTF.

This chain uses TRBV5-3 with TRBJ2-3, with 7 bases aligning to TRBD2. TRBV5-3 is marked as an open reading frame, function uncertain. Germline trimming cut 8 bases from V and 1 base from J; bases unmatched to any gene: 7. The CDR3 sequence is 14 residues long. CDR3 loop: CASSGNSGTDTQYF. The CDR3, as DNA: TGTGCCAGCAGCGGGAATAGCGGCACAGATACGCAGTATTTT.

The chain couples TRBV11-2 to TRBJ2-5, with D unresolved. Germline assignment: CDR1 SGHAT and CDR2 FQNNGV. The CDR3 is made up of 13 amino acids. Trimming took off 4 bases at V and 7 bases at J, with 13 bases between the two ends. CDR3 residues: CASSSTGPRTQYF. CDR3 bases: TGTGCCAGCAGCTCCACCGGACCCCGGACCCAGTACTTC.

This clonotype was seen a few times. The rearrangement links TRBV7-2 to TRBJ2-1; 7 bases line up with TRBD2. This CDR3 has 15 amino acids. The germline V gene encodes CDR1 SGHTA and CDR2 FQGNSA. V was pared by 5 bases and J by 0 bases, with 4 bases of the junction left unmatched. CDR3 residues: CASSTGTISYNEQFF. In nucleotides, the CDR3 is TGTGCCAGCAGCACGGGGACTATCTCCTACAATGAGCAGTTCTTC.

The rearrangement links TRBV7-9 to TRBJ1-2, with unresolved D. This CDR3 spans 13 amino acids. CDR1 SEHNR and CDR2 FQNEAQ come from the germline V gene (reference sequence). V was pared by 3 bases and J by 3 bases, with 8 bases between. CDR3 in amino acids: CASSLGWDYGYTF. DNA for the CDR3: TGTGCCAGCAGCTTGGGTTGGGACTATGGCTACACCTTC.

This chain links TRBV7-8 with TRBJ1-5; D not resolved. Per germline, CDR1 SGHVS and CDR2 FQNEAQ. The CDR3 is 14 residues long. Trimming took 5 bases from V and 3 from J, leaving 11 bases between them. CDR3 nucleotides: TGTGCCAGCAGCCCCCAATCTCTCAATCAGCCCCAGCATTTT. It codes for CASSPQSLNQPQHF.

This clonotype was recorded a few times. The rearrangement joins TRBV11-2 to TRBJ2-5; 9 positions agree with TRBD2. Germline CDR1 is SGHAT and CDR2 is FQNNGV. CDR3 size: 15 residues. The trim removed 5 bases at V and 10 bases at J, leaving 14 bases unmatched. CDR3 sequence reads: CASSSSGGQLVGQYF. CDR3 DNA: TGTGCCAGCAGCAGTAGCGGGGGCCAGCTGGTGGGCCAGTACTTC.

Notes on this clonotype: Germline is not matched at one junction end, which may reflect a read error. The chain uses TRBV5-3 and TRBJ1-2; weak D call: TRBD1 (5 bases). TRBV5-3 is treated as an ORF (open reading frame) with a function not yet certain. The CDR3 totals 15 residues. CDR3 protein: CASSLDRGQGDGYTF. CDR3 in DNA: TGTGCCAGCAGCTTGGATCGCGGGCAGGGCGATGGCTACACCTTC.

The rearrangement uses TRBV7-8 and TRBJ2-1; D not resolved. V was shortened by 3 bases and J by 11 bases, with 20 bases between the two germline ends. The CDR3 is made up of 15 amino acids. The germline V gene has CDR1 SGHVS and CDR2 FQNEAQ. CDR3 region: CASSLGNIPPNQQFF. DNA of the CDR3: TGTGCCAGCAGCTTGGGAAACATCCCCCCAAACCAGCAGTTCTTC.

The J gene is TRBJ2-5, the V gene TRBV4-3, with TRBD1 matching 8 bases. The CDR3 runs to 16 residues. Trimming took 0 bases from V and 1 from J; bases not matched to a gene: 4. Germline values: CDR1 LGHNA, CDR2 YSLEER. DNA of the CDR3: TGCGCCAGCAGCCAAGATGGGGGACAGGCCCAAGAGACCCAGTACTTC. This encodes CASSQDGGQAQETQYF.

J is TRBJ1-2 and V is TRBV12-3 or TRBV12-4; TRBD1 agrees at 10 bases. V trimming: 4 bases; J trimming: 6 bases; junction bases outside the gene matches: 11. The CDR3 length is 16 residues. The CDR3 coding sequence is TGTGCCAGCAGTTCGCAACCGGGACAGGGGAGGGATGGCTACACCTTC. Translation gives CASSSQPGQGRDGYTF.

This clonotype was seen repeatedly, ten times or more. V is TRBV2 and J is TRBJ2-5; perhaps TRBD2 as D (7 bases). Germline V gene sequence: CDR1 SNHLY, CDR2 FYNNEI. This CDR3 region has 15 residues. The ends were cut back, 3 bases at V and 4 bases at J, with 15 bases in the middle. The DNA for the CDR3 is TGTGCCAGCAGTGACGAACAGGCGGGGGCAGAGACCCAGTACTTC. Its protein product is CASSDEQAGAETQYF.

Of note for this clonotype: A read error may produce the germline difference seen at one junction end. J is TRBJ2-5 and V is TRBV4-1, with TRBD2 matching over 11 bases. Germline V gene lookup returns CDR1 MGHRA and CDR2 YSYEKL. The CDR3 runs to 14 residues. This chain's CDR3 is CASSQLAGVETQYF. CDR3 sequence (DNA): TGTGCCAGCAGCCAACTAGCGGGGGTGGAGACCCAGTACTTC.

The chain recombines TRBV7-7 with TRBJ2-1, with D unclear. Trimming pared 5 bases from V and 6 bases from J, leaving 20 bases between. The germline gives CDR1 SSHAT, CDR2 FNYEAQ (reference sequence). The CDR3 covers 16 residues. The CDR3 DNA follows: TGTGCCAGCAGCCCCTTGGTAAGGTGGCTTACCAATGAGCAGTTCTTC. Amino acid sequence: CASSPLVRWLTNEQFF.

The rearrangement joins TRBV4-3 to TRBJ1-5; D is undetermined. The CDR3 contains 14 residues. Trimming removed 1 base at V and 6 bases at J, with 10 bases between. In germline, CDR1 is LGHNA, CDR2 YSLEER. CDR3 sequence (DNA): TGCGCCAGCAGCCAAGTCTGGGCGTTTCAGCCCCAGCATTTT. Translation: CASSQVWAFQPQHF.

V and J are TRBV12-5 and TRBJ2-5; D gene uncertain. The germline CDR1 and CDR2 sequences are LGHNT and FRNRAP. The V end lost 2 bases, the J end lost 1 base, and 8 bases lay between the germline ends. The CDR3 contains 14 residues. CDR3 amino acids: CASGLQRGQETQYF. The CDR3 DNA reads as TGTGCTAGTGGTTTGCAGCGCGGCCAAGAGACCCAGTACTTC.

The genes are TRBV24-1 and TRBJ2-7; D is ambiguous. This CDR3 spans 14 amino acids. V lost 4 bases to trimming and J lost 6 bases, with 15 bases between them. Germline-derived CDR1 and CDR2 are KGHDR and SFDVKD. In DNA form, the CDR3 reads TGTGCCACCAGTGAATCCATCGGGCGCGGCGAGCAGTACTTC. Its translation is CATSESIGRGEQYF.